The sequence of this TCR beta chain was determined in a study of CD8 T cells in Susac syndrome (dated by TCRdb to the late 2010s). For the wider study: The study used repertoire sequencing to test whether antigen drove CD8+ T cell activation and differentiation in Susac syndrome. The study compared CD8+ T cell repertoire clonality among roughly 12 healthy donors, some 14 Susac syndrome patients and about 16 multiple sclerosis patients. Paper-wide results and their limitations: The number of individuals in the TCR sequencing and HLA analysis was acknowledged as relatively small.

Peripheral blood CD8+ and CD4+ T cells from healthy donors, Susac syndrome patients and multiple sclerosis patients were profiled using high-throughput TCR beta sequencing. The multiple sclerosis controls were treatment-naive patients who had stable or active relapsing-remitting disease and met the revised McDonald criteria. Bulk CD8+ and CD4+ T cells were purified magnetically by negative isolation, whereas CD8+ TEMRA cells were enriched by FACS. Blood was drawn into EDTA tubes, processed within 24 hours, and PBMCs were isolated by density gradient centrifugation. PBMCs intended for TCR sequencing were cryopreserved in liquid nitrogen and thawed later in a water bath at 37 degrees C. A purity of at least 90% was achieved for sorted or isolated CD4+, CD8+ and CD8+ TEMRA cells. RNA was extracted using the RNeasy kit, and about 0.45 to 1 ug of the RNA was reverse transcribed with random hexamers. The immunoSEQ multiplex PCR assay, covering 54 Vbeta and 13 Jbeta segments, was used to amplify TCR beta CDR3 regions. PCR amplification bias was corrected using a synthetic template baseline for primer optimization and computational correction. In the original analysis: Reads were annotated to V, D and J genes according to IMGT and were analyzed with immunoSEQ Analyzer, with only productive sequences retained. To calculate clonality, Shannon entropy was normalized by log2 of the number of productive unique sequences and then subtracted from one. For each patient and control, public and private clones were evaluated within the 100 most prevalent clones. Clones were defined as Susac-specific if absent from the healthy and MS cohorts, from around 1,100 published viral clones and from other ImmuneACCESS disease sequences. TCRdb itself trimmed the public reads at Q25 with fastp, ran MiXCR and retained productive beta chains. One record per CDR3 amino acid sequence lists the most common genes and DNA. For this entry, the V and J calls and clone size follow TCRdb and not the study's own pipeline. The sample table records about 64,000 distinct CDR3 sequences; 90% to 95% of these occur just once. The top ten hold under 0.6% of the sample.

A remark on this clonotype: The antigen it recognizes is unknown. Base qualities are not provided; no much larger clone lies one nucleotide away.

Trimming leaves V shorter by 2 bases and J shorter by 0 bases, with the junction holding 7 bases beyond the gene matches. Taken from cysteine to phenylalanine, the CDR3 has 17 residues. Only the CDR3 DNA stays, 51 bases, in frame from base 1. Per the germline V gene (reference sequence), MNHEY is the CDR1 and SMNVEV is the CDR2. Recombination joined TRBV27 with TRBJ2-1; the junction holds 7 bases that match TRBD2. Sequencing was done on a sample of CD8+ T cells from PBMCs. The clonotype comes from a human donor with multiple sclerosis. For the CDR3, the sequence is CASSLGGSGYSYNEQFF. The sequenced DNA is TGTGCCAGCAGTTTAGGGGGTAGCGGGTACTCCTACAATGAGCAGTTCTTC.